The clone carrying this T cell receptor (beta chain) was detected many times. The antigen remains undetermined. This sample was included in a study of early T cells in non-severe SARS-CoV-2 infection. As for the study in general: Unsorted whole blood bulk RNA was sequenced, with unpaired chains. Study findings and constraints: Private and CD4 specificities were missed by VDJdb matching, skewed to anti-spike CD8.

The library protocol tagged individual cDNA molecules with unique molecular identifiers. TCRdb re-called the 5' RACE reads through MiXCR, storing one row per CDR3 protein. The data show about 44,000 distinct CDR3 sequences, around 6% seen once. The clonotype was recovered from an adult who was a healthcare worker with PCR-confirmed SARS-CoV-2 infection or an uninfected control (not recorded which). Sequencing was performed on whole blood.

The CDR3: CSARTGQENTGELFF. The CDR3 coding sequence is TGCAGTGCTAGAACGGGACAGGAGAACACCGGGGAGCTGTTTTTT. V usage is TRBV20-1 and J usage is TRBJ2-2; TRBD1 matches 8 bases. The J segment lost 1 base and the V segment lost 2 bases, leaving 3 bases of the junction unmatched. The germline V gene has CDR1 DFQATT and CDR2 SNEGSKA (reference sequence). This CDR3 contains 15 residues.